This TCR beta chain was sequenced for a study of cytomegalovirus exposure and HLA in healthy donors. Study background: Samples from HLA-typed donors yielded about 85 million unique TCRs in an early data release.

General study points: Earlier findings revealed that most TCR beta V segments proved productive either about 87% or about 30% of the time. The investigators catalogued 150 to 200 TCR beta chains as cytomegalovirus-associated.

The PCR had 60 Vbeta and 13 Jbeta primers. Sequencing used immunoSEQ multiplex PCR; TCRdb keeps in-frame clones, though not all of them. The sample lists 100,000 or so clones; around 15% were seen once. On this clone itself: The antigen is unknown.

The sequenced sample was PBMCs. The TCR sequence derives from a female donor in good health and CMV-seronegative.

DNA of the CDR3: TGTGCCAGCAGCTTAGGAGGGGCGATATTCGGGGGTTCACCCCTCCACTTT. The encoded protein is CASSLGGAIFGGSPLHF. The chain has TRBV7-9 and TRBJ1-6; possibly TRBD1 for D (5 bases). This CDR3 has 17 residues. V was shortened by 1 base and J by 9 bases, with 19 bases between the two germline ends. CDR1 is SEHNR and CDR2 is FQNEAQ in the germline V gene (reference sequence).